This section outlines one T cell receptor beta chain sequence together with its context. The data were taken from a study of response to subunit inactivated influenza vaccine. The trim removed 5 bases at V and 5 bases at J, leaving 8 bases unmatched. Germline-derived CDR1 and CDR2 are KGHSH and LQKENI. The CDR3 is 14 amino acids. TCRdb independently ran MiXCR on the RT-PCR reads; one entry per CDR3 protein. The sample comprises about 540,000 distinct CDR3 sequences, approximately 24% of which are singletons, and under 3.5% rests with the top ten. These data also featured in a second study, about T cells expressing NK-cell markers. Per that paper: The TCR beta cDNA came from 5'RACE template switching with UMIs. T cells sorted in several experiments were restricted to alpha-beta TCR T cells by an anti-gamma-delta TCR antibody. Dominant NKG2C+ clonotypes in a handful of donors made up about 1.0-8% of CD8+ T cells. These clonotypes, the leaders elsewhere, also led the CD3+CD56-NKG2C+ fraction in four donors.

Source: CD4+ T cells sorted from PBMCs, taken about 13 days after vaccination. This chain joins TRBV18 and TRBJ2-5; 7 bases are a match to TRBD1. This sequence originates from a man aged 45-65 years who received an inactivated influenza vaccine. In DNA, the CDR3 is TGTGCCAGCTCATCTCGGACAGGCGCGGAGACCCAGTACTTC. Translated, it gives CASSSRTGAETQYF.